This T cell receptor (beta chain) was retrieved from a study of graft-versus-host responses after intestinal transplantation. Study-wide context: Multivisceral, liver-intestinal, or isolated intestinal grafts were transplanted into recipients. General study points: Early after transplant, HvG declines were associated with peak levels of circulating GvH clones. Recipient marrow contained GvH clones, some of which appeared first in ileum or blood. Allograft graft-versus-host to host-versus-graft clonal ratios ran high in patients with graft-donor T cell macrochimerism.

Tissue processing of the graft released intraepithelial and lamina propria lymphocytes from it. This CDR3 has 14 residues. CDR1 is MNHEY and CDR2 is SVGAGI in the germline V gene. V gave up 6 bases and J gave up 3 bases; unmatched junction bases: 7. The data were produced by immunoSEQ multiplex PCR, yet TCRdb's version contains in-frame clones alone and is incomplete. The table includes around 15,000 clones, around two thirds detected once. A word on this clone: Its antigen remains unidentified.

This receptor was taken from a human patient who received an intestinal transplant, so some T cells may come from the graft donor. The input for sequencing was ileum tissue, taken less than 700 days after intestinal transplantation. The chain recombines TRBV6-5 with TRBJ2-7; TRBD1 matches at 8 bases. The CDR3: CASSRQGQYYEQYF. The DNA of the CDR3 is TGTGCCAGCAGCCGACAGGGGCAGTACTACGAGCAGTACTTC.